The 21 T cell receptor beta chains given below trace back to one sample, sequenced in a study of radiation and T cells in renal cell carcinoma. The method was immunoSEQ multiplex PCR; TCRdb's version includes in-frame clones alone and lacks a portion of them. The sample includes about 130,000 clones, approximately 82% of them seen just once. Time point in this sample: baseline pretreatment blood. Treatment: 15 Gy SBRT to primary tumor, nephrectomy 4 weeks later. Sequenced material: blood, taken from a patient whose treatment included radiotherapy and nephrectomy. The receptors were gathered from a woman aged 55-75 years with renal cell carcinoma.

This clone was counted a single time. In DNA, the CDR3 is TGTGCCATCAGCCGTTCTAGCGGGAGAGGGCACGAGCAGTACTTC. Protein: CAISRSSGRGHEQYF. V usage is TRBV10-3 and J usage is TRBJ2-5; 10 bases are shared with TRBD2. The better agreement between TRBJ2-7 and the DNA end casts doubt on the J call. The germline V gene encodes CDR1 ENHRY and CDR2 SYGVKD. This CDR3 is 15 amino acids long.

This clone has only a few counts. The chain carries TRBV5-6 and TRBJ2-3; no clear D gene. Germline CDR1 reads SGHDT; CDR2 reads YYEEEE. The CDR3 sequence is 16 residues long. V lost 1 base, J lost 0 bases, and 12 bases lay in between. CDR3 protein: CASSLSGLPSTDTQYF. CDR3 nucleotides: TGTGCCAGCAGCTTGTCTGGTTTACCTAGCACAGATACGCAGTATTTT.

Only a few counts were recorded for this clone. The sample holds other DNA sequences that translate to the same CDR3. CDR3 bases: TGTGCCAGCAGTTACAGCTCTGGGGCCAACGTCCTGACTTTC. Translating it yields CASSYSSGANVLTF. The chain uses TRBV27 and TRBJ2-6; D not certain. Between the trimmed V and J ends, which lost 4 bases and 0 bases, there was a span of 4 bases. Germline loops: CDR1 MNHEY, CDR2 SMNVEV (reference sequence). This CDR3 contains 14 residues.

The V call is TRBV19, the J call TRBJ2-7; the match to TRBD1 covers 7 bases. This CDR3 has 15 residues. Per germline, CDR1 LNHDA and CDR2 SQIVND (reference sequence). Germline trimming cut 4 bases from V and 2 bases from J; bases unmatched to any gene: 8. The DNA for the CDR3 is TGTGCCAGTAGTACCTCAGGGGGTGGTACCTACGAGCAGTACTTC. Translation: CASSTSGGGTYEQYF.

The chain carries TRBV9 and TRBJ1-5; TRBD1 agrees at 7 bases. V was pared by 4 bases and J by 4 bases, with 5 bases of the junction left unmatched. The germline gives CDR1 SGDLS, CDR2 YYNGEE. The CDR3 has 14 residues. CDR3 DNA sequence: TGTGCCAGCAGCCTCGACAGGGTGAATCAGCCCCAGCATTTT. Its translation: CASSLDRVNQPQHF.

This chain links TRBV6-1 with TRBJ2-7; TRBD1 might be the D (5 bases). V lost 7 bases and J lost 3, with 10 bases in between. Germline assignment: CDR1 MNHNS and CDR2 SASEGT. CDR3 length: 12 residues. CDR3 in DNA: TGTGCCAGCATGGCAGGGAACTACGAGCAGTACTTC. This gives the protein CASMAGNYEQYF.

The chain uses TRBV27 and TRBJ1-5; TRBD1 matches 9 bases. The length of the CDR3 is 15 residues. V trimming: 6 bases; J trimming: 5 bases; junction bases outside the gene matches: 8. CDR1 and CDR2 from the germline V gene are MNHEY and SMNVEV (reference sequence). The CDR3 spells CASRLGTGRDQPQHF. In DNA, the CDR3 is TGTGCCAGCAGGCTAGGGACAGGGAGGGATCAGCCCCAGCATTTT.

The chain combines TRBV7-9 with TRBJ2-7; D uncertain. The V end lost 3 bases, the J end lost 0 bases, and 12 bases lay between the germline ends. The CDR3 length is 15 residues. The germline V gene has CDR1 SEHNR and CDR2 FQNEAQ (reference sequence). The CDR3 coding sequence is TGTGCCAGCAGCTTCCTGACTGGATACTCCTACGAGCAGTACTTC. Residues: CASSFLTGYSYEQYF.

The rearrangement joins TRBV19 to TRBJ2-7, with 9 bases aligning to TRBD1. The CDR3 runs 16 residues. Trimming took 4 bases from V and 7 from J; bases not matched to a gene: 14. CDR1 and CDR2 from the germline V gene are LNHDA and SQIVND (reference sequence). The CDR3 DNA reads as TGTGCCAGTAGTAGTGCCGGGACAGGGATATTTGGGGAGCAGTACTTC. Translated, it gives CASSSAGTGIFGEQYF.

V gene TRBV5-5 combines with J gene TRBJ1-5; the match to TRBD1 covers 10 bases. The germline CDR1 and CDR2 sequences are SGHKS and YYEKEE (reference sequence). This CDR3 has 15 residues. Losses at the gene ends were 4 bases for V and 4 bases for J; bases not matched to a gene: 5. As DNA, the CDR3 is TGTGCCAGCAGCCTGGACAGGGGGGTAAATCAGCCCCAGCATTTT. The encoded protein is CASSLDRGVNQPQHF.

This CDR3 reads CASLRERSNTIYF. The CDR3 DNA follows: TGTGCCAGCCTCCGGGAAAGGTCAAACACCATATATTTT. The chain is built from TRBV2 and TRBJ1-3; no reliable D call. CDR3 length equals 13 residues. V lost 8 bases and J 6 bases, leaving 14 bases between the germline ends. Germline V gene data show CDR1 as SNHLY and CDR2 as FYNNEI.

J is TRBJ2-5 and V is TRBV11-2, with D tentatively TRBD1 (6 bases). This CDR3 has 12 residues. V lost 5 bases and J 11 bases, leaving 15 bases between the germline ends. Germline V gives CDR1 SGHAT, CDR2 FQNNGV. The CDR3 region is CASSRTGLGQYF. The CDR3, as DNA: TGTGCCAGCAGCCGAACAGGGTTAGGGCAGTACTTC.

The chain carries TRBV28 and TRBJ2-2; TRBD2 matches at 8 bases. Per the germline V gene, CDR1 is MDHEN and CDR2 is SYDVKM. The CDR3 has 18 residues. The V and J ends lost 3 bases and 2 bases, in that order; junction bases with no gene match: 11. The CDR3 DNA follows: TGTGCCAGCAGTTTGCCCTCGGGTAGCGGGGTTAACACCGGGGAGCTGTTTTTT. It is translated as CASSLPSGSGVNTGELFF.

The chain uses TRBV10-3 and TRBJ1-1; D perhaps matches TRBD1 (5 bases). CDR3 size: 12 residues. CDR1 is ENHRY, CDR2 SYGVKD, per germline. The V gene lost 5 bases and the J gene lost 1 base, with 5 bases spanning the gap. For the CDR3, the DNA is TGTGCCATCAGTCAGGGGAACACTGAAGCTTTCTTT. It encodes CAISQGNTEAFF.

J is TRBJ1-1 and V is TRBV9; 8 bases are shared with TRBD1. Per the germline V gene, CDR1 is SGDLS and CDR2 is YYNGEE. This CDR3 has 15 amino acids. V lost 4 bases to trimming and J lost 0 bases; unmatched junction nucleotides: 5. CDR3: CASSSDRGLNTEAFF. Written as DNA, the CDR3 is TGTGCCAGCAGCTCCGACAGGGGATTGAACACTGAAGCTTTCTTT. The full variable domain, rest sourced from reference TRBV9 and TRBJ1-1, is DSGVTQTPKHLITATGQRVTLRCSPRSGDLSVYWYQQSLDQGLQFLIQYYNGEERAKGNILERFSAQQFPDLHSELNLSSLELGDSALYFCASSSDRGLNTEAFFGQGTRLTVV.

V gene TRBV6-6 combines with J gene TRBJ2-2; 11 bases match TRBD1. CDR1 and CDR2 from the germline V gene are MNHNY and SVGAGI (reference sequence). This CDR3 contains 16 residues. V lost 5 bases and J lost 4; bases outside the gene matches: 6. The CDR3 reads CASSGQGALVTGELFF. In DNA form, the CDR3 reads TGTGCCAGCAGTGGACAGGGGGCGTTGGTCACCGGGGAGCTGTTTTTT.

The chain employs TRBV18 and TRBJ1-2; TRBD1 matches 9 bases. CDR3 length equals 15 residues. Germline V gene sequence: CDR1 KGHSH, CDR2 LQKENI. Trimming cost V 3 bases and J 2 bases; bases outside gene matches: 4. The CDR3 DNA reads TGTGCCAGCTCACCCCGACAGGGGGGAAACTATGGCTACACCTTC. Its translation is CASSPRQGGNYGYTF.

This clone was counted once. The chain employs TRBV6-1 and TRBJ2-5, with TRBD2 identical over 15 bases. CDR1 is MNHNS and CDR2 is SASEGT in the germline V gene. Trimming at V came to 0 bases and at J to 5 bases, leaving 16 bases not matched to a gene. This CDR3 is 21 amino acids long. The DNA for the CDR3 is TGTGCCAGCAGTGAAGCGAGGTGGACTAGCGGGAGGGTAAAGTTTGACGAGACCCAGTACTTC. Translated: CASSEARWTSGRVKFDETQYF.

In its sample, this clone was seen a few times. This chain links TRBV19 with TRBJ1-5, with D perhaps TRBD1 (5 bases). CDR1 and CDR2 (germline): LNHDA, SQIVND (reference sequence). V was trimmed by 7 bases and J by 3 bases, leaving 13 bases between them. This CDR3 comprises 14 residues. CDR3 in amino acids: CASTLGGSNQPQHF. The CDR3 nucleotides are TGTGCCAGTACCCTGGGGGGGTCCAATCAGCCCCAGCATTTT.

Only a few counts were recorded for this clone. This chain connects TRBV5-1 to TRBJ1-2; possibly TRBD1 for D (6 bases). Trimming shortened V by 4 bases and J by 4 bases, and 14 bases separated the two germline ends. The CDR3 length is 14 residues. In germline, CDR1 is SGHRS, CDR2 YFSETQ. CDR3 sequence reads: CASSQGTNVYGYTF. The CDR3 nucleotides are TGCGCCAGCAGCCAGGGGACTAATGTCTATGGCTACACCTTC.

The gene calls are TRBV9 and TRBJ1-1, with 7 positions matching TRBD1. The CDR3 runs 13 residues. CDR1 is SGDLS and CDR2 is YYNGEE in the germline V gene. With 0 bases clipped from V and 5 bases from J, the junction kept 1 base outside the gene matches. CDR3 coding DNA: TGTGCCAGCAGCGTAGACAGGGGTACTGAAGCTTTCTTT. It is translated as CASSVDRGTEAFF.